The 25 T cell receptor beta chains presented below share a single source sample, sequenced in a study of blood T cell repertoires in COVID-19. Some clones are missing from TCRdb's copy, which holds only in-frame ones; the method was immunoSEQ multiplex PCR. The sample shows 200,000 to 250,000 clones, just over 85% of them seen only once. Sequencing used PBMCs or T cells enriched from blood (not recorded which). The receptors were gathered from a woman aged 40 to 50 with acute COVID-19.

The rearrangement joins TRBV7-9 to TRBJ1-4; D perhaps matches TRBD1 (5 bases). Germline lookup yields CDR1 SEHNR and CDR2 FQNEAQ (reference sequence). CDR3 length: 14 amino acids. The V gene lost 2 bases and the J gene lost 7 bases, with 11 bases spanning the gap. CDR3 loop: CASSLRTGGEKLFF. In nucleotides, the CDR3 is TGTGCCAGCAGCTTAAGGACGGGGGGTGAAAAACTGTTTTTT.

V usage is TRBV5-8 and J usage is TRBJ1-5, with D possibly matching TRBD1 (5 bases). The CDR3 is made up of 12 amino acids. Germline values: CDR1 SGHTS, CDR2 YDEGEE. The V end was cut by 4 bases, the J end by 13 bases, with 15 bases between. CDR3 residues: CASSQSNRLQHF. Here the CDR3 DNA reads TGTGCCAGCAGCCAATCGAACAGGTTACAGCATTTT. The full variable domain, in which reference TRBV5-8 and TRBJ1-5 provide the parts outside the CDR3, is EAGVTQSPTHLIKTRGQQATLRCSPISGHTSVYWYQQALGLGLQFLLWYDEGEERNRGNFPPRFSGRQFPNYSSELNVNALELEDSALYLCASSQSNRLQHFGDGTRLSIL.

This chain joins TRBV27 and TRBJ2-1; possible D gene TRBD2, 5 bases. Trimming removed 8 bases at V and 8 bases at J, with 16 bases between. Germline CDR1 MNHEY, CDR2 SMNVEV (reference sequence). The CDR3 sequence is 13 residues long. CDR3 amino acids: CASALSRGHEQFF. The CDR3 nucleotides read TGTGCCAGCGCCCTCTCAAGAGGGCATGAGCAGTTCTTC.

V is TRBV29-1 and J is TRBJ2-7, with 13 bases lining up with TRBD2. With V trimmed by 6 bases and J by 5 bases, 7 bases remained unmatched. The germline V gene has CDR1 SQVTM and CDR2 ANQGSEA. The length of the CDR3 is 14 residues. CDR3 sequence reads: CSVRTSGSHHEQYF. The CDR3 DNA sequence: TGCAGCGTGAGGACTAGCGGGAGTCACCACGAGCAGTACTTC.

The rearrangement uses TRBV12-5 and TRBJ2-3; possibly TRBD1 for D (6 bases). Germline CDR1 LGHNT, CDR2 FRNRAP. The CDR3 spans 16 residues. V lost 1 base and J 5 bases, leaving 16 bases between the germline ends. The DNA of the CDR3 is TGTGCTAGTGGTTTGGGGACAGACCCGAAGGGAGATACGCAGTATTTT. It is translated as CASGLGTDPKGDTQYF. Together with reference TRBV12-5 and TRBJ2-3, the CDR3 gives the full variable domain: DARVTQTPRHKVTEMGQEVTMRCQPILGHNTVFWYRQTMMQGLELLAYFRNRAPLDDSGMPKDRFSAEMPDATLATLKIQPSEPRDSAVYFCASGLGTDPKGDTQYFGPGTRLTVL.

The chain couples TRBV28 to TRBJ1-1, with 8 bases aligning to TRBD1. The V segment lost 6 bases and the J segment 3 bases; nucleotides outside the gene matches: 6. The CDR3 totals 14 residues. The germline V gene has CDR1 MDHEN and CDR2 SYDVKM. The CDR3 here is CASRPGGSDTEAFF. The CDR3 coding sequence is TGTGCCAGCAGACCAGGGGGCTCTGACACTGAAGCTTTCTTT.

The chain couples TRBV24-1 to TRBJ2-1, with 9 bases fitting TRBD2. Trimming took 5 bases from V and 3 from J; bases not matched to a gene: 7. In germline, CDR1 is KGHDR, CDR2 SFDVKD. The CDR3 sequence is 16 residues long. The CDR3 coding sequence is TGTGCCACCAGTGGGTCCGGGACTAGCCGCTACAATGAGCAGTTCTTC. The encoded protein is CATSGSGTSRYNEQFF.

The chain joins TRBV19 to TRBJ2-1, with D possibly TRBD1 on 8 matching bases. Per the germline V gene, CDR1 is LNHDA and CDR2 is SQIVND (reference sequence). The CDR3 length is 18 residues. The germline V and J ends were trimmed by 3 bases and 4 bases, with 22 bases remaining between them. The CDR3 region has the DNA TGTGCCAGTAGTATTAGCATGATAAGCGGGACAGGTTACAATGAGCAGTTCTTC. Translated, it gives CASSISMISGTGYNEQFF.

CDR3 coding DNA: TGTGCCAGCAGTTACTCGAGGCGGGAAAACAACGAGCAGTACTTC. As protein: CASSYSRRENNEQYF. The J gene is TRBJ2-7, the V gene TRBV6-5; a weak D match, TRBD2 (6 bases). The germline CDR1 and CDR2 sequences are MNHEY and SVGAGI. With 0 bases removed from V and 5 bases from J, the gap between germline ends came to 14 bases. The CDR3 spans 15 residues.

This chain connects TRBV2 to TRBJ2-1; possible D gene TRBD1, 7 bases. Germline values: CDR1 SNHLY, CDR2 FYNNEI. Trimming took off 8 bases at V and 10 bases at J, with 18 bases between the two ends. The CDR3 consists of 13 residues. Here the CDR3 reads CASRRDSIFEQFF. The CDR3 DNA is TGTGCCAGCCGGCGGGACAGCATATTCGAGCAGTTCTTC.

The chain joins TRBV18 to TRBJ2-3, with D possibly being TRBD1 (6 bases). The CDR3 is 13 amino acids. CDR1 is KGHSH, CDR2 LQKENI, per germline. Trimming left V 3 bases short and J 4 bases short, with 8 bases between. CDR3 amino acids: CASSPNRADTQYF. For the CDR3, the DNA is TGTGCCAGCTCACCCAACAGGGCAGATACGCAGTATTTT.

The V and J genes are TRBV5-1 and TRBJ1-2; D not certain. CDR3 size: 14 residues. Germline loops: CDR1 SGHRS, CDR2 YFSETQ. Trimming cost V 0 bases and J 4 bases, with 10 bases left between them. In DNA, the CDR3 is TGCGCCAGCAGCTTGGGTACAGCTCTCTATGGCTACACCTTC. Amino acid sequence: CASSLGTALYGYTF.

A few counts support this clone. J is TRBJ1-3 and V is TRBV5-1; D is ambiguous. V lost 5 bases, J lost 2 bases, and 8 bases lay in between. This CDR3 is 13 amino acids long. CDR1 is SGHRS and CDR2 is YFSETQ in the germline V gene. The CDR3 spells CASRPGTGNTIYF. In nucleotides, the CDR3 is TGCGCCAGCAGACCAGGAACTGGAAACACCATATATTTT.

CDR3 loop: CASNPGLAAPGELFF. CDR3 DNA: TGTGCCAGCAACCCGGGACTAGCGGCACCCGGGGAGCTGTTTTTT. V gene TRBV6-5 combines with J gene TRBJ2-2; 11 nucleotides align to TRBD2. CDR3 size: 15 residues. Losses at the gene ends were 7 bases for V and 6 bases for J; bases not matched to a gene: 7. Germline V lookup: CDR1 MNHEY, CDR2 SVGAGI.

The V call is TRBV4-1, the J call TRBJ1-5; a possible D gene is TRBD1 (5 bases). V was shortened by 4 bases and J by 4 bases, with 20 bases between the two germline ends. Germline V CDR1 and CDR2: MGHRA, YSYEKL. CDR3 length equals 17 residues. The CDR3 protein is CASSLVAGLGGNQPQHF. The CDR3 DNA is TGCGCCAGCAGCCTCGTGGCGGGGCTTGGGGGAAATCAGCCCCAGCATTTT.

CDR3 DNA sequence: TGCGCCAGCAGCCCTCATACAGGGTGGGGAACTGAAGCTTTCTTT. It is translated as CASSPHTGWGTEAFF. The genes are TRBV4-1 and TRBJ1-1, with a weak D call TRBD1 (6 bases). V was shortened by 4 bases and J by 5 bases, with 17 bases between the two germline ends. Germline V CDR1 and CDR2: MGHRA, YSYEKL. This CDR3 is built from 15 residues.

The chain combines TRBV6-5 with TRBJ2-1, with D unclear. CDR3 length: 14 amino acids. CDR1 is MNHEY, CDR2 SVGAGI, per germline. The V end lost 2 bases, the J end lost 11 bases, and 16 bases lay between the germline ends. The CDR3 sequence: CASSYDGAERKQFF. CDR3 coding DNA: TGTGCCAGCAGTTACGACGGAGCCGAGCGAAAGCAGTTCTTC.

The chain links TRBV13 to TRBJ2-7; 7 nucleotides align to TRBD1. The CDR3 totals 15 residues. The V and J ends lost 1 base and 1 base, in that order; junction bases with no gene match: 4. CDR1 is PRHDT, CDR2 FYEKMQ, per germline (reference sequence). The DNA of the CDR3 is TGTGCCAGCAGCTTAGTAAAGGGGGCTTCCTACGAGCAGTACTTC. It codes for CASSLVKGASYEQYF.

V and J are TRBV3-1 (or the pseudogene TRBV3-2) and TRBJ2-5; D gene unclear. Germline V gives CDR1 LGHDT, CDR2 YNNKEL (reference sequence). V lost 0 bases, J lost 7 bases, and 12 bases lay in between. This CDR3 has 14 amino acids. CDR3 bases: TGTGCCAGCAGCCAAGATTCTCGGGTGTTGACCCAGTACTTC. Amino acid sequence: CASSQDSRVLTQYF.

This clone occurred a few times. This same CDR3 is encoded by further DNA sequences in the sample. This CDR3 reads CATSDPTGNYGYTF. CDR3 nucleotides: TGTGCCACCAGTGATCCAACAGGGAACTATGGCTACACCTTC. The chain carries TRBV24-1 and TRBJ1-2; a weak D match, TRBD1 (6 bases). V was clipped by 3 bases and J by 2 bases, with 9 bases between them. Germline V gene lookup returns CDR1 KGHDR and CDR2 SFDVKD. The CDR3 consists of 14 residues.

This sequence joins TRBV4-3 and TRBJ2-3; TRBD2 agrees at 8 bases. CDR1 and CDR2 (germline): LGHNA, YSLEER. This CDR3 comprises 16 residues. J lost 2 bases, V lost 1 base, and 5 bases had no gene match. The CDR3 is CASSQGASGFTDTQYF. The CDR3 DNA is TGCGCCAGCAGCCAAGGGGCTAGCGGGTTCACAGATACGCAGTATTTT.

The chain has TRBV28 and TRBJ2-3, with D possibly matching TRBD1 (5 bases). Trimming removed 6 bases from V and 0 bases from J, with 13 bases in between. This CDR3 is built from 15 residues. Germline V gene sequence: CDR1 MDHEN, CDR2 SYDVKM. The CDR3 reads CASSPIDRSTDTQYF. CDR3 in DNA: TGTGCCAGCAGCCCTATTGACAGAAGCACAGATACGCAGTATTTT.

V gene TRBV5-4 combines with J gene TRBJ2-5, with 7 bases fitting TRBD2. Germline values: CDR1 SGHNT, CDR2 YYREEE (reference sequence). V gave up 4 bases and J gave up 2 bases; unmatched junction bases: 11. The CDR3 contains 16 residues. CDR3 sequence: CASSHISGYGQETQYF. CDR3 coding DNA: TGTGCCAGCAGCCACATTAGCGGGTACGGACAAGAGACCCAGTACTTC. The entire variable domain, with the rest obtained from reference TRBV5-4 and TRBJ2-5, is as follows: ETGVTQSPTHLIKTRGQQVTLRCSSQSGHNTVSWYQQALGQGPQFIFQYYREEENGRGNFPPRFSGLQFPNYSSELNVNALELDDSALYLCASSHISGYGQETQYFGPGTRLLVL.

This sequence joins TRBV27 and TRBJ2-7; TRBD1 aligns across 11 bases. Germline V CDR1 and CDR2: MNHEY, SMNVEV (reference sequence). This CDR3 comprises 14 residues. J lost 3 bases, V lost 5 bases, and 3 bases had no gene match. The CDR3 loop reads CASSVGTGGYEQYF. The CDR3, as DNA: TGTGCCAGCAGTGTCGGGACAGGGGGCTACGAGCAGTACTTC.

The table lists this clone with a count of one. The V call is TRBV28, the J call TRBJ2-7; 7 positions match TRBD1. Germline V gene data show CDR1 as MDHEN and CDR2 as SYDVKM. This CDR3 region has 15 residues. The V gene end was trimmed by 1 base and the J gene end by 2 bases; junction bases not matched to a gene: 5. The CDR3 protein is CASSLLVQGTYEQYF. CDR3 bases: TGTGCCAGCAGTTTATTGGTACAGGGGACCTACGAGCAGTACTTC.